The clone carrying this T cell receptor (beta chain) was detected only once. Its specificity is unknown. This record comes from a study of shared clonotypes between healthy human individuals. CD45RO-negative, CCR7-selected cells formed the naive CD8 fraction, which excluded terminally differentiated effector memory CD45RA+ cells. Points from the study as a whole: Approximately 5% was the fraction of naive CD4 clonotypes found shared across four donors.

Germline CDR1 and CDR2: SGHAT and FQNNGV. Between the trimmed V and J ends, which lost 2 bases and 7 bases, there was a span of 16 bases. The CDR3 totals 15 residues. Assay: immunoSEQ multiplex PCR; the TCRdb copy retains only in-frame clones and omits some. Counted here are roughly 550,000 clones, around 95% occurring once; the ten biggest clones make up approximately 0.1%. The source material was naive CD8+ T cells sorted from blood. This clonotype was sampled from a woman aged 30 to 39 in good health. The J gene is TRBJ2-3, the V gene TRBV11-2; D remains ambiguous. The CDR3 spells CASSLISRLGHTQYF. In DNA form, the CDR3 reads TGTGCCAGCAGCTTAATTTCTCGGCTGGGTCATACGCAGTATTTT. Full variable domain (rest looked up from reference TRBV11-2 and TRBJ2-3): EAGVAQSPRYKIIEKRQSVAFWCNPISGHATLYWYQQILGQGPKLLIQFQNNGVVDDSQLPKDRFSAERLKGVDSTLKIQPAKLEDSAVYLCASSLISRLGHTQYFGPGTRLTVL.